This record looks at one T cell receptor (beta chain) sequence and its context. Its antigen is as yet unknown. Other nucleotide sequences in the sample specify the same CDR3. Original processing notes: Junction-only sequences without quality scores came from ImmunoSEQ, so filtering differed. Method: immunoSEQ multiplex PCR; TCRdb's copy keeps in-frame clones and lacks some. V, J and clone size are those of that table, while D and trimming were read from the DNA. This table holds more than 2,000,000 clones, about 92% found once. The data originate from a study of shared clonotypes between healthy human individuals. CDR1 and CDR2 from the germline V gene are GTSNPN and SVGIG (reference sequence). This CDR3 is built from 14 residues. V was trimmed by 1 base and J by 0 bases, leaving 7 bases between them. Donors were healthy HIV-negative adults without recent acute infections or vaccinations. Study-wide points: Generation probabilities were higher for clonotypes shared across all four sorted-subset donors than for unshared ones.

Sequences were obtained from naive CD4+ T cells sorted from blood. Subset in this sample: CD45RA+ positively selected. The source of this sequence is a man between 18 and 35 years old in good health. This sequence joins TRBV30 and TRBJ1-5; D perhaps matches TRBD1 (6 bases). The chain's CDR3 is CAWSGQVSNQPQHF. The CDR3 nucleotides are TGTGCCTGGAGTGGACAGGTTAGCAATCAGCCCCAGCATTTT. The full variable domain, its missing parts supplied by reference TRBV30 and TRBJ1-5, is SQTIHQWPATLVQPVGSPLSLECTVEGTSNPNLYWYRQAAGRGLQLLFYSVGIGQISSEVPQNLSASRPQDRQFILSSKKLLLSDSGFYLCAWSGQVSNQPQHFGDGTRLSIL.